This T cell receptor beta chain was documented in a study of blood T cell repertoires in COVID-19. The wider study: Two negative PCRs, clearance, or symptom resolution had been documented for recovered Cohort 3 donors. Whether acute or convalescent, the COVID-19 samples came from the United States, Italy and Spain.

CDR1 SGHTA and CDR2 FQGNSA come from the germline V gene. Trimming pared 3 bases from V and 4 bases from J, leaving 12 bases between. The CDR3 totals 14 residues. Repertoires were generated with immunoSEQ multiplex PCR, while TCRdb's copy carries only in-frame clones and drops some. The data hold over 130,000 clones, with approximately 87% observed a single time. This TCR was recovered from a middle-aged man in a cohort exposed to, infected with or recovered from COVID-19 (not recorded which). J is TRBJ1-1 and V is TRBV7-2, with D possibly TRBD1 on 5 matching bases. The sample comprised PBMCs or T cells enriched from blood (not recorded which). Here the CDR3 DNA reads TGTGCCAGCAGCTTCGCCGGGGGGGGCACTGAAGCTTTCTTT. Translating gives CASSFAGGGTEAFF.